One sample yielded the 8 T cell receptor beta chains listed below, sequenced in a study of cytomegalovirus exposure and HLA in healthy donors. Researchers ran the PCR with 60 Vbeta and 13 Jbeta primers. Sequenced by immunoSEQ multiplex PCR; TCRdb stores in-frame clones only, minus some. With approximately 93,000 clones in the sample, the ten largest clones hold roughly 3.4%. Sequencing input: PBMCs. These receptors came from a woman aged 25 to 39 in good health and CMV-seronegative.

V usage is TRBV5-6 and J usage is TRBJ1-1, with D perhaps TRBD1 (6 bases). Per the germline V gene, CDR1 is SGHDT and CDR2 is YYEEEE. The V gene lost 4 bases and the J gene lost 4 bases, with 8 bases spanning the gap. This CDR3 region has 12 residues. CDR3 loop: CASSGGATEAFF. Here the CDR3 DNA reads TGTGCCAGCAGCGGGGGGGCCACTGAAGCTTTCTTT.

V gene TRBV5-1 combines with J gene TRBJ1-3; D ambiguous. The V gene lost 0 bases and the J gene lost 5 bases, with 12 bases spanning the gap. CDR3 length: 15 amino acids. CDR1 is SGHRS and CDR2 is YFSETQ in the germline V gene. The CDR3 loop reads CASSLADGTRNTIYF. The CDR3 DNA reads TGCGCCAGCAGCTTGGCCGATGGCACTAGAAACACCATATATTTT.

The V call is TRBV18, the J call TRBJ2-1; D is perhaps TRBD2 (5 bases). The CDR3 runs 15 residues. CDR1 is KGHSH and CDR2 is LQKENI in the germline V gene. Trimming left V 2 bases short and J 3 bases short, with 11 bases between. The CDR3 region has the DNA TGTGCCAGCTCACCAGAGCGGACCTTCTACAATGAGCAGTTCTTC. It translates to CASSPERTFYNEQFF.

This chain joins TRBV18 and TRBJ2-7; weak D call: TRBD1 (6 bases). The germline gives CDR1 KGHSH, CDR2 LQKENI. This CDR3 region has 12 residues. V was pared by 3 bases and J by 3 bases, with 6 bases between. The CDR3 sequence: CASSPDSYEQYF. The CDR3 nucleotides are TGTGCCAGCTCACCGGACAGCTACGAGCAGTACTTC.

This chain links TRBV9 with TRBJ2-7; the match to TRBD1 covers 7 bases. Germline loops: CDR1 SGDLS, CDR2 YYNGEE. The CDR3 covers 14 residues. J gave up 2 bases and V 4 bases, and 6 bases lay outside the gene matches. The CDR3 region has the DNA TGTGCCAGCAGCCCCAGACAGGGTCCCTACGAGCAGTACTTC. Protein: CASSPRQGPYEQYF.

The chain links TRBV27 to TRBJ2-1; D call uncertain. Trimming took off 5 bases at V and 0 bases at J, with 8 bases between the two ends. Per germline, CDR1 MNHEY and CDR2 SMNVEV (reference sequence). There are 14 residues in the CDR3. The CDR3 protein is CASSPRGSYNEQFF. CDR3 DNA sequence: TGTGCCAGCAGTCCCCGCGGCTCCTACAATGAGCAGTTCTTC.

The chain couples TRBV9 to TRBJ2-3; no firm D call. The CDR3 runs to 14 residues. V dropped 4 bases and J dropped 2 bases, with 11 bases sitting between them. The germline V gene has CDR1 SGDLS and CDR2 YYNGEE. CDR3 loop: CASSSSPFTDTQYF. Written as DNA, the CDR3 is TGTGCCAGCAGCTCGAGTCCCTTCACAGATACGCAGTATTTT.

V and J are TRBV9 and TRBJ1-1; no definite D call. CDR1 is SGDLS and CDR2 is YYNGEE in the germline V gene. The CDR3 is made up of 15 amino acids. V lost 4 bases and J 1 base, leaving 14 bases between the germline ends. The CDR3 sequence is CASSLREAPNTEAFF. The DNA for the CDR3 is TGTGCCAGCAGCCTAAGAGAGGCGCCGAACACTGAAGCTTTCTTT.